Sequencing of this T cell receptor beta chain was carried out in a study of brain T cells in children with intractable seizures. The CDR3 has 15 amino acids. The germline V gene encodes CDR1 GTSNPN and CDR2 SVGIG (reference sequence). J gave up 0 bases and V 5 bases, and 7 bases lay outside the gene matches. The time point denotes: blood from clinic visit 5 months post-surgery; TSC patient then seizure free. Method: immunoSEQ multiplex PCR; TCRdb's copy keeps in-frame clones and lacks some. Seen here are 340,000 or so clones, about 93% observed once, and the top ten hold 4.5% to 7%. This sequence was found in a boy in the first two years of life with tuberous sclerosis and intractable seizures. This material consisted of peripheral blood, taken roughly 5 months after surgery. The chain joins TRBV30 to TRBJ1-3; 7 bases match TRBD1. The CDR3 DNA sequence: TGTGCCTGGCTTTATTGGACAGGCTCTGGAAACACCATATATTTT. This translates into CAWLYWTGSGNTIYF.